The 14 T cell receptor beta chains below all came from one sample that was sequenced in a study of CD8+ T cells in alopecia areata. cDNA serving as the sequencing template came from extracted, reverse transcribed RNA. Generated by immunoSEQ multiplex PCR, the TCRdb table keeps only in-frame clones and is missing some. The table records roughly 200,000 clones, 43% of them present only once. Treatment described: oral pan-JAK inhibitor, 5-10 mg twice daily. The starting material was CD4+ T cells sorted from blood, obtained around week 37, from a patient treated with tofacitinib. These receptor sequences come from a human donor with alopecia areata.

V gene TRBV30 combines with J gene TRBJ2-7; maybe TRBD1 (5 bases). This CDR3 region has 13 residues. Germline CDR1 reads GTSNPN; CDR2 reads SVGIG (reference sequence). Trimming pared 0 bases from V and 3 bases from J, leaving 9 bases between. The CDR3, as DNA: TGTGCCTGGAGTGTGGGGCGTGTCTACGAGCAGTACTTC. It encodes CAWSVGRVYEQYF.

The chain recombines TRBV9 with TRBJ1-2, with D perhaps TRBD1 (5 bases). The germline CDR1 and CDR2 sequences are SGDLS and YYNGEE. The V gene lost 4 bases and the J gene lost 4 bases, with 17 bases spanning the gap. The CDR3 runs to 15 residues. The CDR3 bases are TGTGCCAGCAGCCCTCCCGGGACGAGAGGCTATGGCTACACCTTC. Its translation is CASSPPGTRGYGYTF.

This clone has a handful of counts. The chain is built from TRBV14 and TRBJ1-1; 7 nucleotides match TRBD1. CDR3 size: 13 residues. The germline gives CDR1 SGHDN, CDR2 FVKESK. Trimming cost V 3 bases and J 8 bases; bases outside gene matches: 6. The DNA of the CDR3 is TGTGCCAGCAGCCACCCCGGGACAGCGGAAGCTTTCTTT. This gives the protein CASSHPGTAEAFF. Variable domain in full (rest from reference TRBV14 and TRBJ1-1): EAGVTQFPSHSVIEKGQTVTLRCDPISGHDNLYWYRRVMGKEIKFLLHFVKESKQDESGMPNNRFLAERTGGTYSTLKVQPAELEDSGVYFCASSHPGTAEAFFGQGTRLTVV.

In its sample, this clone was seen a few times. Other DNA variants within this sample encode the same CDR3. The rearrangement joins TRBV28 to TRBJ2-7; 7 nucleotides match TRBD2. The germline V gene has CDR1 MDHEN and CDR2 SYDVKM. CDR3 length equals 15 residues. Germline trimming cut 5 bases from V and 2 bases from J; bases unmatched to any gene: 9. This CDR3 is CASSLSPRGAYEQYF. The DNA for the CDR3 is TGTGCCAGCAGTCTTTCGCCCCGGGGGGCCTACGAGCAGTACTTC. The full variable domain, completed using reference TRBV28 and TRBJ2-7, is DVKVTQSSRYLVKRTGEKVFLECVQDMDHENMFWYRQDPGLGLRLIYFSYDVKMKEKGDIPEGYSVSREKKERFSLILESASTNQTSMYLCASSLSPRGAYEQYFGPGTRLTVT.

J is TRBJ1-1 and V is TRBV29-1; TRBD1 aligns across 10 bases. The CDR3 length is 14 residues. The J segment lost 2 bases and the V segment lost 5 bases, leaving 5 bases of the junction unmatched. Germline lookup yields CDR1 SQVTM and CDR2 ANQGSEA. The CDR3 region is CSVTGQGGNTEAFF. Here the CDR3 DNA reads TGCAGCGTTACTGGACAGGGGGGCAACACTGAAGCTTTCTTT.

The genes are TRBV29-1 and TRBJ1-1; D unresolved. The CDR3 loop spans 13 amino acids. V shed 5 bases and J shed 0 bases, with 10 bases lying between them. CDR1 is SQVTM, CDR2 ANQGSEA, per germline. For the CDR3, the DNA is TGCAGCGTTAATGGACGGATGAACACTGAAGCTTTCTTT. This encodes CSVNGRMNTEAFF.

The chain joins TRBV9 to TRBJ2-3, with D hard to call. This CDR3 has 15 amino acids. Trimming removed 4 bases from V and 6 bases from J, with 18 bases in between. CDR1 SGDLS and CDR2 YYNGEE come from the germline V gene. The CDR3 coding sequence is TGTGCCAGCAGCCCGCGGACCACTCCCGGGGATACGCAGTATTTT. Amino acid sequence: CASSPRTTPGDTQYF.

V is TRBV7-4 and J is TRBJ2-1; D not certain. This CDR3 has 13 amino acids. The V gene's germline CDR1 is SGHVT and CDR2 SQSDAQ. V lost 5 bases to trimming and J lost 12 bases, with 17 bases between them. CDR3 nucleotides: TGTGCCAGCAGCCCTTCGGACGCCTCCGGGCAGTTCTTC. This codes for CASSPSDASGQFF.

This clone was picked up many times. The genes are TRBV14 and TRBJ2-7; D is possibly TRBD2 (5 bases). Looked up from germline, CDR1 is SGHDN and CDR2 is FVKESK. V was pared by 1 base and J by 7 bases, with 11 bases between. The CDR3 is 13 residues long. The CDR3 protein is CASSQGYPGEQYF. The CDR3 coding sequence is TGTGCCAGCAGCCAAGGGTACCCGGGGGAGCAGTACTTC.

This clone has a handful of counts. The chain uses TRBV5-1 and TRBJ2-1; TRBD2 matches at 12 bases. This CDR3 contains 16 residues. Trimming removed 0 bases from V and 8 bases from J; junction bases left unmatched: 6. Germline CDR1 and CDR2: SGHRS and YFSETQ. CDR3 nucleotides: TGCGCCAGCAGCTTGGAACTAGCGGGGGGAGGAGATGAGCAGTTCTTC. As protein: CASSLELAGGGDEQFF.

The chain couples TRBV7-9 to TRBJ2-3; 10 nucleotides line up with TRBD2. The J segment lost 4 bases and the V segment lost 8 bases, leaving 15 bases of the junction unmatched. The CDR3 extends over 17 amino acids. The V gene's germline CDR1 is SEHNR and CDR2 FQNEAQ (reference sequence). The CDR3: CASGLGWASGSADTQYF. DNA for the CDR3: TGTGCCAGCGGACTGGGTTGGGCTAGCGGGAGTGCAGATACGCAGTATTTT. Using reference TRBV7-9 and TRBJ2-3 for the parts outside the CDR3, the full variable domain is DTGVSQNPRHKITKRGQNVTFRCDPISEHNRLYWYRQTLGQGPEFLTYFQNEAQLEKSRLLSDRFSAERPKGSFSTLEIQRTEQGDSAMYLCASGLGWASGSADTQYFGPGTRLTVL.

The rearrangement uses TRBV30 and TRBJ1-5; 8 nucleotides agree with TRBD1. This CDR3 is built from 13 residues. V lost 2 bases, J lost 7 bases, and 4 bases stayed unmatched. CDR1 and CDR2 (germline): GTSNPN, SVGIG (reference sequence). The CDR3 region is CAWSSRGQQPQHF. In DNA form, the CDR3 reads TGTGCCTGGAGTTCCAGGGGGCAACAGCCCCAGCATTTT.

The chain joins TRBV5-1 to TRBJ2-3; tentatively, D is TRBD2 (5 bases). The germline V gene encodes CDR1 SGHRS and CDR2 YFSETQ. The CDR3 loop spans 17 amino acids. V gave up 2 bases and J gave up 1 base, with 17 bases separating them. CDR3: CASSFRLSPSGTDTQYF. The CDR3 DNA follows: TGCGCCAGCAGCTTCCGACTATCCCCCTCAGGCACAGATACGCAGTATTTT.

This clone has a single count. The J gene is TRBJ2-2, the V gene TRBV5-1; 7 bases align to TRBD1. The CDR3 sequence is 16 residues long. The germline V gene encodes CDR1 SGHRS and CDR2 YFSETQ. With 3 bases clipped from V and 4 bases from J, the junction kept 9 bases outside the gene matches. The CDR3 region is CASSSPRQGSTGELFF. The CDR3 nucleotides are TGCGCCAGCAGCTCCCCGAGACAGGGTAGCACCGGGGAGCTGTTTTTT. The full variable domain, rest sourced from reference TRBV5-1 and TRBJ2-2, is KAGVTQTPRYLIKTRGQQVTLSCSPISGHRSVSWYQQTPGQGLQFLFEYFSETQRNKGNFPGRFSGRQFSNSRSEMNVSTLELGDSALYLCASSSPRQGSTGELFFGEGSRLTVL.